These 30 T cell receptor beta chains were all obtained from the same sample, sequenced in a study of chemoradiotherapy in HPV16-positive cancers. The repertoire was sequenced with immunoSEQ multiplex PCR; TCRdb's copy has only in-frame clones and lacks some. This table holds about 8,600 clones, roughly 89% found once. The sample here was blood, taken from a patient who underwent chemoradiotherapy. The receptors were sampled from a human donor with HPV-associated anogenital cancer.

The CDR3 nucleotides are TGTGCCAGCAGTCTTACGGGCGGCACAAACTATGGCTACACCTTC. Its translation is CASSLTGGTNYGYTF. This chain uses TRBV28 with TRBJ1-2; D unclear. The CDR3 is 15 residues long. V lost 5 bases to trimming and J lost 2 bases, with 15 bases between them. Per the germline V gene, CDR1 is MDHEN and CDR2 is SYDVKM.

In DNA, the CDR3 is TGTGCCAGCTCACCCCAAAGCGCAGATACGCAGTATTTT. It codes for CASSPQSADTQYF. V and J are TRBV18 and TRBJ2-3; D is ambiguous. CDR1 is KGHSH, CDR2 LQKENI, per germline. The CDR3 runs to 13 residues. The V gene lost 3 bases and the J gene lost 4 bases, with 8 bases spanning the gap.

The chain links TRBV28 to TRBJ2-7, with D tentatively TRBD2 (5 bases). V lost 4 bases and J 5 bases, leaving 18 bases between the germline ends. The length of the CDR3 is 15 residues. Germline V gives CDR1 MDHEN, CDR2 SYDVKM. CDR3 loop: CASSSARTLVNEQYF. DNA of the CDR3: TGTGCCAGCAGTTCGGCGAGGACTTTAGTGAACGAGCAGTACTTC.

V and J are TRBV6-6 and TRBJ1-5; no firm D call. The CDR3 spans 14 residues. Looked up from germline, CDR1 is MNHNY and CDR2 is SVGAGI (reference sequence). The V end lost 4 bases, the J end lost 0 bases, and 7 bases lay between the germline ends. The CDR3 bases are TGTGCCAGCAGTTTAACGGCTAGCAATCAGCCCCAGCATTTT. This sequence encodes CASSLTASNQPQHF.

This rearrangement joins TRBV6-1 to TRBJ2-1; 10 nucleotides match TRBD2. CDR1 is MNHNS and CDR2 is SASEGT in the germline V gene. This CDR3 comprises 16 residues. The V segment lost 0 bases and the J segment 8 bases; nucleotides outside the gene matches: 7. The CDR3 spells CASSEAKRGGFDEQFF. Written as DNA, the CDR3 is TGTGCCAGCAGTGAAGCTAAGCGGGGGGGCTTCGATGAGCAGTTCTTC.

The chain combines TRBV6-5 with TRBJ1-4; 7 nucleotides agree with TRBD1. The CDR3 totals 12 residues. Germline V lookup: CDR1 MNHEY, CDR2 SVGAGI. V was clipped by 6 bases and J by 7 bases; unmatched bases: 2. In DNA form, the CDR3 reads TGTGCCAGCAGCCGACAGGGTGAAAAACTGTTTTTT. It specifies CASSRQGEKLFF.

V is TRBV25-1 and J is TRBJ2-1; 12 positions agree with TRBD2. This CDR3 is built from 15 residues. Germline V gene sequence: CDR1 MGHDK, CDR2 SYGVNS. V gave up 1 base and J gave up 7 bases; unmatched junction bases: 2. The CDR3 coding sequence is TGTGCCAGCAGTGAATGGCTAGCGGGAGGGAATGAGCAGTTCTTC. Its translation: CASSEWLAGGNEQFF.

The J gene is TRBJ2-7, the V gene TRBV5-4; TRBD1 matches 9 bases. J was trimmed by 0 bases and V by 9 bases; bases with no gene match: 7. The length of the CDR3 is 14 residues. Germline V gene data show CDR1 as SGHNT and CDR2 as YYREEE (reference sequence). In DNA, the CDR3 is TGTGCCACCCGCAGACAGGGGGGCTCCTACGAGCAGTACTTC. This encodes CATRRQGGSYEQYF. The complete variable domain, with remaining parts taken from reference TRBV5-4 and TRBJ2-7, reads ETGVTQSPTHLIKTRGQQVTLRCSSQSGHNTVSWYQQALGQGPQFIFQYYREEENGRGNFPPRFSGLQFPNYSSELNVNALELDDSALYLCATRRQGGSYEQYFGPGTRLTVT.

V is TRBV5-1 and J is TRBJ1-2, with D possibly matching TRBD1 (5 bases). The V end lost 0 bases, the J end lost 2 bases, and 5 bases lay between the germline ends. Germline CDR1 and CDR2: SGHRS and YFSETQ. The CDR3 runs 13 residues. The CDR3 is CASSLGQNYGYTF. CDR3 coding DNA: TGCGCCAGCAGCTTGGGACAGAACTATGGCTACACCTTC.

In its sample, this clone was seen once. The rearrangement links TRBV7-9 to TRBJ1-1; a possible D gene is TRBD1 (5 bases). Germline V gene lookup returns CDR1 SEHNR and CDR2 FQNEAQ (reference sequence). The CDR3 length is 15 residues. V lost 0 bases and J 5 bases, leaving 13 bases between the germline ends. The DNA of the CDR3 is TGTGCCAGCAGCTTAGCGCTGGGGGTCGGGACTGAAGCTTTCTTT. This codes for CASSLALGVGTEAFF.

The chain has TRBV15 and TRBJ1-3; a possible D gene is TRBD1 (5 bases). CDR1 LNHNV and CDR2 YYDKDF come from the germline V gene (reference sequence). The CDR3 consists of 14 residues. The germline V and J ends were trimmed by 3 bases and 2 bases, with 8 bases remaining between them. The CDR3 coding sequence is TGTGCCACCAGCAGGGACACGACTGGAAACACCATATATTTT. Its protein is CATSRDTTGNTIYF. Using reference TRBV15 and TRBJ1-3 for the parts outside the CDR3, the full variable domain is DAMVIQNPRYQVTQFGKPVTLSCSQTLNHNVMYWYQQKSSQAPKLLFHYYDKDFNNEADTPDNFQSRRPNTSFCFLDIRSPGLGDTAMYLCATSRDTTGNTIYFGEGSWLTVV.

This chain's CDR3 is CASSELAGSTDTQYF. CDR3 DNA: TGTGCCAGCAGCGAACTAGCGGGCAGCACAGATACGCAGTATTTT. The chain carries TRBV6-1 and TRBJ2-3; TRBD2 aligns across 9 bases. Germline lookup yields CDR1 MNHNS and CDR2 SASEGT. The J segment lost 0 bases and the V segment lost 6 bases, leaving 4 bases of the junction unmatched. The CDR3 covers 15 residues.

The chain employs TRBV19 and TRBJ1-1, with 7 bases aligning to TRBD1. This CDR3 is built from 14 residues. V lost 6 bases, J lost 9 bases, and 13 bases stayed unmatched. Germline CDR1 LNHDA, CDR2 SQIVND (reference sequence). The DNA for the CDR3 is TGTGCCAGTAGCCACGGACAGGAACCTACTAAAGCTTTCTTT. This encodes CASSHGQEPTKAFF.

The gene calls are TRBV5-4 and TRBJ2-3; TRBD2 agrees at 11 bases. Germline trimming cut 3 bases from V and 5 bases from J; bases unmatched to any gene: 8. CDR3 length equals 16 residues. From germline, CDR1 is SGHNT and CDR2 YYREEE (reference sequence). The CDR3 DNA is TGTGCCAGCAGCTGGAAGGCTAGCGGGAGGAAAGATACGCAGTATTTT. Its protein is CASSWKASGRKDTQYF.

V is TRBV6-5 and J is TRBJ1-3; D unclear. Germline V gives CDR1 MNHEY, CDR2 SVGAGI. The CDR3 has 14 residues. The V end was cut by 6 bases, the J end by 0 bases, with 9 bases between. The chain's CDR3 is CASRLGSSGNTIYF. DNA of the CDR3: TGTGCCAGCAGACTTGGCAGCTCTGGAAACACCATATATTTT.

The chain is built from TRBV5-6 and TRBJ2-1; no firm D call. Trimming pared 4 bases from V and 7 bases from J, leaving 15 bases between. The CDR3 runs 14 residues. The germline CDR1 and CDR2 sequences are SGHDT and YYEEEE. The CDR3 DNA reads TGTGCCAGCAGCCTGACCGGCCAAGGGAATGAGCAGTTCTTC. Residues: CASSLTGQGNEQFF.

The V and J genes are TRBV20-1 and TRBJ2-7, with no clear D. Trimming cost V 5 bases and J 3 bases, with 5 bases left between them. Germline V gives CDR1 DFQATT, CDR2 SNEGSKA (reference sequence). The CDR3 contains 10 residues. CDR3 residues: CSASNYEQYF. CDR3 nucleotides: TGCAGTGCTTCTAACTACGAGCAGTACTTC.

The rearrangement joins TRBV10-2 to TRBJ2-7; D may be TRBD1 (6 bases). This CDR3 is 12 amino acids long. The germline V gene has CDR1 WSHSY and CDR2 SAAADI. V dropped 3 bases and J dropped 3 bases, with 6 bases sitting between them. The CDR3 sequence: CASSEGGYEQYF. DNA of the CDR3: TGCGCCAGCAGTGAAGGGGGCTACGAGCAGTACTTC.

This chain uses TRBV5-1 with TRBJ1-5; perhaps TRBD1 as D (5 bases). The V gene's germline CDR1 is SGHRS and CDR2 YFSETQ. The CDR3 extends over 24 amino acids. V dropped 0 bases and J dropped 1 base, with 35 bases sitting between them. In DNA form, the CDR3 reads TGCGCCAGCAGCTTGGGGGGCGGCTCGGTGTGGGCGCTTCGGGTTTCGGGAAGCAATCAGCCCCAGCATTTT. It yields the protein CASSLGGGSVWALRVSGSNQPQHF.

The chain recombines TRBV11-1 with TRBJ2-7; D perhaps matches TRBD1 (6 bases). Germline V lookup: CDR1 SGHAT, CDR2 FQDESV (reference sequence). The V and J ends lost 5 bases and 2 bases respectively, with 13 bases between them. This CDR3 is built from 14 residues. The CDR3 sequence: CASSLEGGPYEQYF. CDR3 bases: TGTGCCAGCAGCCTAGAAGGGGGACCCTACGAGCAGTACTTC.

The table lists this clone with a count of one. The junction shows a germline mismatch at one end, possibly a read error. The chain employs TRBV28 and TRBJ1-1, with D uncertain. The CDR3 length is 13 residues. Looked up from germline, CDR1 is MDHEN and CDR2 is SYDVKM. The CDR3 DNA sequence: TGTGCCAGCGGTTTGACTGGGAACACTGAAGCTTTCTTT. Residues: CASGLTGNTEAFF.

V is TRBV15 and J is TRBJ1-1, with unresolved D. This CDR3 contains 13 residues. Trimming shortened V by 0 bases and J by 4 bases, and 6 bases separated the two germline ends. CDR1 is LNHNV, CDR2 YYDKDF, per germline (reference sequence). CDR3 loop: CATSRDVGTEAFF. The CDR3 DNA follows: TGTGCCACCAGCAGAGATGTGGGCACTGAAGCTTTCTTT. Complete variable domain (other parts from reference TRBV15 and TRBJ1-1): DAMVIQNPRYQVTQFGKPVTLSCSQTLNHNVMYWYQQKSSQAPKLLFHYYDKDFNNEADTPDNFQSRRPNTSFCFLDIRSPGLGDTAMYLCATSRDVGTEAFFGQGTRLTVV.

The CDR3 protein is CASSLDGRVGSPLHF. The CDR3 nucleotides read TGCGCCAGCAGCTTGGACGGCAGGGTCGGTTCACCCCTCCACTTT. The gene calls are TRBV5-1 and TRBJ1-6, with TRBD1 as a possible D gene (5 bases). Trimming shortened V by 0 bases and J by 9 bases, and 13 bases separated the two germline ends. Germline V lookup: CDR1 SGHRS, CDR2 YFSETQ. The CDR3 contains 15 residues.

CDR3 residues: CASSVASQGRGGQDTQYF. As DNA, the CDR3 is TGTGCCAGCAGCGTAGCCAGCCAGGGGCGGGGGGGGCAAGATACGCAGTATTTT. The chain links TRBV9 to TRBJ2-3; 9 bases line up with TRBD2. The V and J ends lost 0 bases and 5 bases, in that order; junction bases with no gene match: 13. Germline CDR1 and CDR2: SGDLS and YYNGEE. The CDR3 loop spans 18 amino acids.

The chain joins TRBV19 to TRBJ2-3; TRBD1 might be the D (6 bases). Trimming took off 5 bases at V and 2 bases at J, with 11 bases between the two ends. Germline V lookup: CDR1 LNHDA, CDR2 SQIVND (reference sequence). The CDR3 covers 14 residues. The CDR3 DNA reads as TGTGCCAGTAGTCGAGGACAGCTCACAGATACGCAGTATTTT. Encoded protein: CASSRGQLTDTQYF.

CDR3 residues: CASSPGGATAREKLFF. In DNA, the CDR3 is TGTGCCAGCTCACCAGGGGGTGCGACGGCAAGGGAAAAACTGTTTTTT. V gene TRBV18 combines with J gene TRBJ1-4; maybe TRBD1 (5 bases). Germline assignment: CDR1 KGHSH and CDR2 LQKENI. The CDR3 totals 16 residues. Trimming pared 2 bases from V and 8 bases from J, leaving 18 bases between.

The rearrangement links TRBV10-2 to TRBJ1-1; TRBD1 matches at 7 bases. J was trimmed by 4 bases and V by 8 bases; bases with no gene match: 10. The CDR3 covers 14 residues. Germline CDR1 WSHSY, CDR2 SAAADI. CDR3: CASVTTGRSTEAFF. The CDR3 DNA sequence: TGCGCCAGCGTGACGACAGGGAGGAGCACTGAAGCTTTCTTT.

The chain couples TRBV12-5 to TRBJ1-2, with 7 bases that match TRBD1. The CDR3 runs to 19 residues. V shed 0 bases, J shed 2 bases, and the junction held 15 bases outside the gene matches. The V gene's germline CDR1 is LGHNT and CDR2 FRNRAP. The CDR3 region is CASGLVLGQDVFGNYGYTF. Written as DNA, the CDR3 is TGTGCTAGTGGTTTGGTTCTTGGACAGGATGTCTTCGGAAACTATGGCTACACCTTC.

The chain's CDR3 is CASSSTAVNTEAFF. The CDR3 DNA reads as TGTGCCAGCAGTAGCACGGCGGTGAACACTGAAGCTTTCTTT. The chain employs TRBV6-1 and TRBJ1-1; D gene unclear. This CDR3 has 14 residues. The V gene lost 5 bases and the J gene lost 0 bases, with 10 bases spanning the gap. Germline V CDR1 and CDR2: MNHNS, SASEGT.

This chain joins TRBV7-3 and TRBJ2-6; D gene uncertain. Germline V gene lookup returns CDR1 SGHTA and CDR2 FQGTGA. This CDR3 is 16 amino acids long. V was cut by 0 bases and J by 4 bases, with 10 bases left in between. The CDR3 DNA reads TGTGCCAGCAGCTTAACTGGAGTAACCGGGGCCAACGTCCTGACTTTC. This codes for CASSLTGVTGANVLTF.